This T cell receptor beta chain was recovered during a study of blood T cell repertoires in COVID-19. Study context: The United States, Italy and Spain provided the acute and convalescent COVID-19 samples.

Germline-derived CDR1 and CDR2 are SGHDN and FVKESK. The V and J ends lost 1 base and 5 bases, in that order; junction bases with no gene match: 10. The CDR3 is 16 amino acids. Sequenced by immunoSEQ multiplex PCR; TCRdb stores in-frame clones only, minus some. The sample has under 55,000 clones, about 72% seen once; the top ten hold about 6.1%. This chain uses TRBV14 with TRBJ2-5, with TRBD2 identical over 7 bases. The clonotype was recovered from a woman in her forties or fifties with acute COVID-19. The sequencing sample was made of PBMCs or T cells enriched from blood (not recorded which). Here the CDR3 DNA reads TGTGCCAGCAGCCAAGGGGGGGGTTCCCCCTGGGAGACCCAGTACTTC. Protein product: CASSQGGGSPWETQYF.